Below are 15 T cell receptor beta chains sequenced from a single sample in a study of cytotoxic CD8 clonotypes in ibrutinib-treated CLL. The assay was immunoSEQ multiplex PCR, and TCRdb's table has in-frame clones only and misses some. The table has tens of thousands of clones, approximately 82% seen once. Sequencing used PBMCs, obtained after 24 months of ibrutinib treatment. Receptor source: a human donor with chronic lymphocytic leukemia.

The chain carries TRBV7-7 and TRBJ2-2; 7 bases are a match to TRBD1. From germline, CDR1 is SSHAT and CDR2 FNYEAQ (reference sequence). Unmatched junction bases numbered 10, after V lost 4 bases and J lost 8 bases. CDR3 length: 15 amino acids. The CDR3, as DNA: TGTGCCAGCAGCTCTTCACCCTTGGGACAGGGGGAGCTGTTTTTT. Protein sequence: CASSSSPLGQGELFF.

The chain couples TRBV10-3 to TRBJ2-2; TRBD2 might be the D (5 bases). Trimming cost V 2 bases and J 0 bases, with 7 bases left between them. There are 15 residues in the CDR3. In germline, CDR1 is ENHRY, CDR2 SYGVKD. The CDR3 nucleotides are TGTGCCATCAGTGAGACTAGAGCGAACACCGGGGAGCTGTTTTTT. It specifies CAISETRANTGELFF.

This chain links TRBV6-5 with TRBJ1-5, with unresolved D. V was shortened by 0 bases and J by 7 bases, with 10 bases between the two germline ends. This CDR3 region has 14 residues. Germline V CDR1 and CDR2: MNHEY, SVGAGI. In DNA, the CDR3 is TGTGCCAGCAGTTACTCGAGGGTTTTGCAGCCCCAGCATTTT. Protein sequence: CASSYSRVLQPQHF.

This clone was counted a single time. The rearrangement uses TRBV5-1 and TRBJ2-3; tentatively, D is TRBD1 or TRBD2 (6 bases each). The CDR3 length is 15 residues. Trimming left V 0 bases short and J 4 bases short, with 12 bases between. CDR1 SGHRS and CDR2 YFSETQ come from the germline V gene. The CDR3 coding sequence is TGCGCCAGCAGCTTGGTCGGGGGCAGGGCAGATACGCAGTATTTT. It encodes CASSLVGGRADTQYF.

The rearrangement joins TRBV5-4 to TRBJ2-7; 8 bases map to TRBD2. Trimming took 0 bases from V and 0 from J; bases not matched to a gene: 2. This CDR3 has 15 amino acids. CDR1 and CDR2 from the germline V gene are SGHNT and YYREEE (reference sequence). CDR3 region: CASSLAGGSSYEQYF. CDR3 coding DNA: TGTGCCAGCAGCTTGGCGGGGGGGAGCTCCTACGAGCAGTACTTC.

V is TRBV2 and J is TRBJ2-6; no definite D call. Germline-derived CDR1 and CDR2 are SNHLY and FYNNEI. This CDR3 region has 17 residues. Between the trimmed V and J ends, which lost 4 bases and 0 bases, there was a span of 13 bases. The CDR3 DNA follows: TGTGCCAGCAGTGTCCTGAGAGCCCACTCTGGGGCCAACGTCCTGACTTTC. It specifies CASSVLRAHSGANVLTF.

The chain uses TRBV5-1 and TRBJ2-4; 11 positions agree with TRBD2. Trimming took 0 bases from V and 6 from J; bases not matched to a gene: 5. This CDR3 spans 16 amino acids. In germline, CDR1 is SGHRS, CDR2 YFSETQ. DNA of the CDR3: TGCGCCAGCAGCTTGGACTTAGCGGGAGGGGGAAACATTCAGTACTTC. It translates to CASSLDLAGGGNIQYF.

This clone came up a few times. The V call is TRBV18, the J call TRBJ2-3; weak D call: TRBD1 (5 bases). Germline values: CDR1 KGHSH, CDR2 LQKENI. The V gene lost 6 bases and the J gene lost 1 base, with 5 bases spanning the gap. The CDR3 has 12 amino acids. The CDR3 here is CASSTGTDTQYF. CDR3 nucleotides: TGTGCCAGCTCGACAGGCACAGATACGCAGTATTTT.

The chain links TRBV10-3 to TRBJ2-6; 7 bases align to TRBD1. The V segment lost 11 bases and the J segment 2 bases; nucleotides outside the gene matches: 3. CDR3 length: 13 amino acids. The germline V gene encodes CDR1 ENHRY and CDR2 SYGVKD. CDR3 DNA sequence: TGTGCCTCAACAGGGGCTGGGGCCAACGTCCTGACTTTC. Translated: CASTGAGANVLTF.

The V and J genes are TRBV2 and TRBJ1-3, with no clear D. Germline assignment: CDR1 SNHLY and CDR2 FYNNEI. V lost 0 bases, J lost 0 bases, and 6 bases lay in between. The length of the CDR3 is 15 residues. Here the CDR3 reads CASSEAENSGNTIYF. The CDR3 DNA reads as TGTGCCAGCAGTGAAGCCGAGAACTCTGGAAACACCATATATTTT. The full variable domain, completed using reference TRBV2 and TRBJ1-3, is EPEVTQTPSHQVTQMGQEVILRCVPISNHLYFYWYRQILGQKVEFLVSFYNNEISEKSEIFDDQFSVERPDGSNFTLKIRSTKLEDSAMYFCASSEAENSGNTIYFGEGSWLTVV.

This chain links TRBV5-4 with TRBJ2-3, with 7 bases aligning to TRBD2. The V and J ends lost 4 bases and 3 bases, in that order; junction bases with no gene match: 8. The CDR3 runs to 15 residues. Germline values: CDR1 SGHNT, CDR2 YYREEE (reference sequence). CDR3 DNA: TGTGCCAGCAGCGTCGAGAGACTAGCAACAGATACGCAGTATTTT. Amino acid sequence: CASSVERLATDTQYF. The full variable domain, with the rest looked up from reference TRBV5-4 and TRBJ2-3, is ETGVTQSPTHLIKTRGQQVTLRCSSQSGHNTVSWYQQALGQGPQFIFQYYREEENGRGNFPPRFSGLQFPNYSSELNVNALELDDSALYLCASSVERLATDTQYFGPGTRLTVL.

V gene TRBV2 combines with J gene TRBJ2-7, with 10 bases fitting TRBD2. Germline CDR1 reads SNHLY; CDR2 reads FYNNEI. Losses at the gene ends were 6 bases for V and 6 bases for J; bases not matched to a gene: 11. There are 15 residues in the CDR3. As DNA, the CDR3 is TGTGCCAGCAGGAGGGAGGCTAGCGGGAGCCCCGAGCAGTACTTC. It codes for CASRREASGSPEQYF.

The chain employs TRBV11-3 and TRBJ2-7, with D perhaps TRBD1 (5 bases). V was trimmed by 4 bases and J by 5 bases, leaving 9 bases between them. Germline V CDR1 and CDR2: SGHNT, YENEEA. The CDR3 is made up of 12 amino acids. The CDR3 protein is CASSSQGDEQYF. CDR3 DNA sequence: TGTGCCAGCAGCTCCCAGGGCGACGAGCAGTACTTC.

This clone was seen only a few times. V is TRBV30 and J is TRBJ1-5, with D perhaps matching TRBD1 (6 bases). Germline-derived CDR1 and CDR2 are GTSNPN and SVGIG (reference sequence). This CDR3 region has 15 residues. Trimming took 5 bases from V and 3 from J, leaving 17 bases between them. Here the CDR3 DNA reads TGTGCCTGGTCCCGAGACGACAGGACCAATCAGCCCCAGCATTTT. It encodes CAWSRDDRTNQPQHF. Using reference TRBV30 and TRBJ1-5 for the parts outside the CDR3, the full variable domain is SQTIHQWPATLVQPVGSPLSLECTVEGTSNPNLYWYRQAAGRGLQLLFYSVGIGQISSEVPQNLSASRPQDRQFILSSKKLLLSDSGFYLCAWSRDDRTNQPQHFGDGTRLSIL.

This sequence joins TRBV7-6 and TRBJ1-5; the match to TRBD1 covers 7 bases. The CDR3 is 15 residues long. The V gene end was trimmed by 2 bases and the J gene end by 3 bases; junction bases not matched to a gene: 4. Looked up from germline, CDR1 is SGHVS and CDR2 is FNYEAQ. The CDR3 loop is CASSLKTGTNQPQHF. CDR3 bases: TGTGCCAGCAGCTTAAAGACAGGGACCAATCAGCCCCAGCATTTT.